Each of the 26 T cell receptor beta chains below was sequenced from the same sample in a study of cytomegalovirus exposure and HLA in healthy donors. PCR used 60 Vbeta primers and 13 Jbeta primers. Sequencing used immunoSEQ multiplex PCR; TCRdb keeps in-frame clones, though not all of them. The profile shows 85,000 to 100,000 clones, around 73% of them singletons. The sample consisted of PBMCs. These receptors all come from a woman aged 40 to 50 in good health and CMV-seropositive.

This rearrangement joins TRBV29-1 to TRBJ2-7; 11 bases map to TRBD2. The ends lost 7 bases at V and 4 bases at J; junction bases unmatched: 6. Germline assignment: CDR1 SQVTM and CDR2 ANQGSEA. This CDR3 region has 13 residues. CDR3 region: CSGTGTSGYEQYF. The CDR3 DNA reads as TGCAGCGGCACGGGGACTAGCGGTTACGAGCAGTACTTC.

The genes are TRBV5-1 and TRBJ2-3; D perhaps matches TRBD1 (6 bases). CDR1 and CDR2 (germline): SGHRS, YFSETQ. The CDR3 consists of 16 residues. Trimming cost V 2 bases and J 2 bases, with 15 bases left between them. CDR3 loop: CASSFSAGALTDTQYF. The CDR3 nucleotides read TGCGCCAGCAGCTTTAGTGCAGGGGCCCTCACAGATACGCAGTATTTT.

The chain has TRBV10-3 and TRBJ2-7; 8 bases align to TRBD2. Germline lookup yields CDR1 ENHRY and CDR2 SYGVKD. The CDR3 loop spans 15 amino acids. The junction had 12 bases not matched to a gene; V was cut back by 6 bases and J by 5 bases. CDR3 in amino acids: CAISDSSGSGDEQYF. The CDR3 DNA reads as TGTGCCATCAGCGATTCGAGCGGGAGCGGCGACGAGCAGTACTTC.

This clone was counted a few times. This chain connects TRBV5-6 to TRBJ1-1; 7 nucleotides line up with TRBD1. The germline CDR1 and CDR2 sequences are SGHDT and YYEEEE. With V trimmed by 4 bases and J by 0 bases, 6 bases remained unmatched. The CDR3 has 15 amino acids. The CDR3 protein is CASSLQGTLNTEAFF. As DNA, the CDR3 is TGTGCCAGCAGCCTACAGGGGACCCTGAACACTGAAGCTTTCTTT.

The rearrangement uses TRBV7-9 and TRBJ2-3; D is unresolved. Trimming left V 5 bases short and J 2 bases short, with 5 bases between. This CDR3 has 12 amino acids. In germline, CDR1 is SEHNR, CDR2 FQNEAQ (reference sequence). The CDR3 region has the DNA TGTGCCAGCAGCCCTTACACAGATACGCAGTATTTT. The encoded protein is CASSPYTDTQYF.

The genes are TRBV6-1 and TRBJ1-5, with TRBD1 as a possible D gene (6 bases). Looked up from germline, CDR1 is MNHNS and CDR2 is SASEGT. The germline V and J ends were trimmed by 10 bases and 3 bases, with 13 bases remaining between them. This CDR3 spans 13 amino acids. For the CDR3, the DNA is TGTGCCACGAGAACAGGGTCCAATCAGCCCCAGCATTTT. Translating gives CATRTGSNQPQHF.

The chain carries TRBV10-1 and TRBJ2-7, with 9 bases identical to TRBD2. Germline lookup yields CDR1 WNHNN and CDR2 SYGVQD (reference sequence). CDR3 length: 14 residues. J gave up 2 bases and V 5 bases, and 4 bases lay outside the gene matches. CDR3 bases: TGCGCCAGCAGTTTAGCGGGAGCACCCTACGAGCAGTACTTC. Protein product: CASSLAGAPYEQYF.

The chain has TRBV6-6 and TRBJ1-1; possibly TRBD1 for D (5 bases). CDR1 is MNHNY, CDR2 SVGAGI, per germline (reference sequence). Trimming cost V 6 bases and J 5 bases, with 19 bases left between them. This CDR3 is 15 amino acids long. CDR3 amino acids: CASSGRGALGTEAFF. The CDR3 nucleotides read TGTGCCAGCAGCGGAAGGGGCGCTTTAGGGACTGAAGCTTTCTTT.

The chain has TRBV5-1 and TRBJ2-3; the match to TRBD2 covers 7 bases. CDR1 and CDR2 from the germline V gene are SGHRS and YFSETQ. This CDR3 region has 15 residues. The ends lost 4 bases at V and 1 base at J; junction bases unmatched: 6. This CDR3 is CASSPGAGGTDTQYF. CDR3 in DNA: TGCGCCAGCAGCCCCGGGGCGGGAGGCACAGATACGCAGTATTTT.

As regards this clone: Germline and junction disagree at one end, which may indicate a read error. The rearrangement uses TRBV27 and TRBJ1-1; 7 bases are shared with TRBD1. CDR3 length equals 13 residues. Germline CDR1 is MNHEY and CDR2 is SMNVEV (reference sequence). Here the CDR3 DNA reads TGTGCCAGCAGTCCCAGGGGGAACGCTGAAGCTTTCTTT. This sequence encodes CASSPRGNAEAFF.

In its sample, this clone was seen a few times. The CDR3 is CASSFHWDSENTEAFF. The CDR3 nucleotides read TGTGCCAGCAGCTTCCATTGGGACAGCGAGAACACTGAAGCTTTCTTT. This chain links TRBV5-6 with TRBJ1-1; 7 nucleotides line up with TRBD1. Germline V gene data show CDR1 as SGHDT and CDR2 as YYEEEE. There are 16 residues in the CDR3. V dropped 2 bases and J dropped 1; count of bases not matched to a gene: 8.

The sample holds one count of this clone. The chain links TRBV5-4 to TRBJ2-7; 8 bases are a match to TRBD1. This CDR3 has 13 residues. After removal of 3 bases from V and 4 bases from J, the junction contained 3 bases not matched to a gene. Germline CDR1 and CDR2: SGHNT and YYREEE (reference sequence). For the CDR3, the DNA is TGTGCCAGCAGCTACGGACAGGGTTACGAGCAGTACTTC. Its translation: CASSYGQGYEQYF.

The rearrangement links TRBV6-1 to TRBJ2-7, with TRBD1 identical over 7 bases. The CDR3 is 13 amino acids. CDR1 MNHNS and CDR2 SASEGT come from the germline V gene. J gave up 6 bases and V 6 bases, and 8 bases lay outside the gene matches. CDR3: CASSPTGLGEQYF. DNA of the CDR3: TGTGCCAGCAGCCCGACAGGGTTAGGCGAGCAGTACTTC.

This clone was recorded a few times. This specimen includes other DNA sequences encoding the same CDR3. This rearrangement joins TRBV18 to TRBJ1-5; weak D call: TRBD1 (5 bases). Germline-derived CDR1 and CDR2 are KGHSH and LQKENI. The CDR3 has 15 residues. V lost 3 bases and J lost 5, with 14 bases in between. The CDR3 DNA reads TGTGCCAGCTCACCGGGGCCCCGAGAAGATCAGCCCCAGCATTTT. It encodes CASSPGPREDQPQHF.

V usage is TRBV1 and J usage is TRBJ2-3; the D call TRBD2 from the table was never checked on the DNA. TRBV1 is described as a pseudogene. This CDR3 region has 16 residues. The CDR3 loop is CTSSQAGEEGTDTQYF. CDR3 coding DNA: TGCACCAGCAGCCAGGCGGGAGAAGAAGGCACAGATACGCAGTATTTT.

This chain connects TRBV6-1 to TRBJ2-1; 10 nucleotides match TRBD2. Per the germline V gene, CDR1 is MNHNS and CDR2 is SASEGT. The CDR3 spans 15 residues. Trimming removed 3 bases from V and 6 bases from J; junction bases left unmatched: 5. The CDR3 is CASSDEAGGVNEQFF. In nucleotides, the CDR3 is TGTGCCAGCAGTGATGAAGCGGGAGGGGTCAATGAGCAGTTCTTC.

J is TRBJ2-2 and V is TRBV2; TRBD1 matches 8 bases. Germline CDR1 and CDR2: SNHLY and FYNNEI. V gave up 6 bases and J gave up 0 bases; unmatched junction bases: 12. The CDR3 runs 18 residues. The CDR3, as DNA: TGTGCCAGCAGCCAAGACAGGGGAGTTCGGCCGAACACCGGGGAGCTGTTTTTT. Protein: CASSQDRGVRPNTGELFF. The complete variable domain, with remaining parts taken from reference TRBV2 and TRBJ2-2, reads EPEVTQTPSHQVTQMGQEVILRCVPISNHLYFYWYRQILGQKVEFLVSFYNNEISEKSEIFDDQFSVERPDGSNFTLKIRSTKLEDSAMYFCASSQDRGVRPNTGELFFGEGSRLTVL.

The J gene is TRBJ2-1, the V gene TRBV5-1, with 11 bases matching TRBD2. CDR1 is SGHRS, CDR2 YFSETQ, per germline. The V and J ends lost 0 bases and 7 bases, in that order; junction bases with no gene match: 9. The CDR3 spans 17 residues. The CDR3: CASSLGGLAGGWNEQFF. CDR3 DNA sequence: TGCGCCAGCAGCTTGGGAGGTCTAGCGGGAGGTTGGAATGAGCAGTTCTTC.

V and J are TRBV6-4 and TRBJ2-1, with D tentatively TRBD2 (5 bases). CDR1 is MRHNA and CDR2 is SNTAGT in the germline V gene. V was cut by 4 bases and J by 5 bases, with 9 bases left in between. The CDR3 covers 13 residues. DNA of the CDR3: TGTGCCAGCAGTGCTACGACTAACAATGAGCAGTTCTTC. It yields the protein CASSATTNNEQFF.

Here the CDR3 reads CAWKIQENTEAFF. CDR3 DNA: TGTGCCTGGAAGATACAGGAGAACACTGAAGCTTTCTTT. The genes are TRBV30 and TRBJ1-1; D possibly corresponds to TRBD1 (5 bases). Deletions cut 4 bases from V and 1 base from J, with 10 bases between. CDR1 and CDR2 from the germline V gene are GTSNPN and SVGIG (reference sequence). This CDR3 comprises 13 residues.

This clone was found a few times. The chain employs TRBV10-2 and TRBJ2-7; D might be TRBD2 (6 bases). Germline V gene data show CDR1 as WSHSY and CDR2 as SAAADI. CDR3 length: 13 residues. V shed 4 bases and J shed 11 bases, with 18 bases lying between them. The CDR3 nucleotides are TGCGCCAGCAGTGGGGATAAGGGGACTTTGGAGTACTTC. Its protein product is CASSGDKGTLEYF.

The chain has TRBV28 and TRBJ2-7; weak D call: TRBD2 (6 bases). CDR1 and CDR2 from the germline V gene are MDHEN and SYDVKM. V was pared by 6 bases and J by 5 bases, with 20 bases between. This CDR3 spans 15 amino acids. This CDR3 is CASSSRGGRLNEQYF. The CDR3 nucleotides read TGTGCCAGCAGCTCTCGTGGTGGGAGGCTCAACGAGCAGTACTTC. Filled out from reference TRBV28 and TRBJ2-7, the complete variable domain reads DVKVTQSSRYLVKRTGEKVFLECVQDMDHENMFWYRQDPGLGLRLIYFSYDVKMKEKGDIPEGYSVSREKKERFSLILESASTNQTSMYLCASSSRGGRLNEQYFGPGTRLTVT.

This chain connects TRBV5-4 to TRBJ2-4; D is perhaps TRBD2 (5 bases). Trimming pared 0 bases from V and 0 bases from J, leaving 7 bases between. The CDR3 is 15 residues long. Germline lookup yields CDR1 SGHNT and CDR2 YYREEE (reference sequence). The CDR3 nucleotides are TGTGCCAGCAGCTTGGTCGGGGAAGCCAAAAACATTCAGTACTTC. Residues: CASSLVGEAKNIQYF.

This clone has only a few counts. The rearrangement uses TRBV4-2 and TRBJ2-1, with 12 bases matching TRBD2. In germline, CDR1 is LGHNA, CDR2 YNFKEQ. The CDR3 is 17 residues long. With 0 bases clipped from V and 4 bases from J, the junction kept 4 bases outside the gene matches. The CDR3 sequence: CASSQDTLAGGYNEQFF. Here the CDR3 DNA reads TGTGCCAGCAGCCAAGATACACTAGCGGGAGGATACAATGAGCAGTTCTTC.

This rearrangement joins TRBV7-8 to TRBJ1-2; D remains ambiguous. Between the trimmed V and J ends, which lost 5 bases and 5 bases, there was a span of 18 bases. The CDR3 is made up of 15 amino acids. Germline loops: CDR1 SGHVS, CDR2 FQNEAQ. CDR3 in amino acids: CASSPGPAGGYGYTF. The CDR3 DNA is TGTGCCAGCAGCCCCGGACCGGCCGGAGGATATGGCTACACCTTC.

For this clone: At the DNA level, this CDR3 is encoded by other sequences in the same sample as well. The J gene is TRBJ2-1, the V gene TRBV19, with 7 bases identical to TRBD2. V gave up 3 bases and J gave up 5 bases; unmatched junction bases: 4. The germline V gene has CDR1 LNHDA and CDR2 SQIVND (reference sequence). The CDR3 sequence is 14 residues long. This CDR3 reads CASSIRDYDNEQFF. The DNA of the CDR3 is TGTGCCAGTAGTATCCGGGACTATGACAATGAGCAGTTCTTC. Full variable domain (remainder filled in from reference TRBV19 and TRBJ2-1): DGGITQSPKYLFRKEGQNVTLSCEQNLNHDAMYWYRQDPGQGLRLIYYSQIVNDFQKGDIAEGYSVSREKKESFPLTVTSAQKNPTAFYLCASSIRDYDNEQFFGPGTRLTVL.